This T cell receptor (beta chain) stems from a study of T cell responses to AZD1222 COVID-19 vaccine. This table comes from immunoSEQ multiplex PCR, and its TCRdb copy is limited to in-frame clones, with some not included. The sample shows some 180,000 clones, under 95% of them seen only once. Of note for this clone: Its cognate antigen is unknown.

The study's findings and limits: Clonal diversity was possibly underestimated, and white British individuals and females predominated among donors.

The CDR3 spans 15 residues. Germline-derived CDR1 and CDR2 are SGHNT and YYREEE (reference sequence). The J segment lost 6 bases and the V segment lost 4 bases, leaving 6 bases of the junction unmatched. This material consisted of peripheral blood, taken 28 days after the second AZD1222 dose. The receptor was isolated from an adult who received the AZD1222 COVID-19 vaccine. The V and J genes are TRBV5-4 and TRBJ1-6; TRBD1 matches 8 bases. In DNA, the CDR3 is TGTGCCAGCAGCAGCAGGGGGCTAGGTAATTCACCCCTCCACTTT. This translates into CASSSRGLGNSPLHF.